This T cell receptor (beta chain) emerged from a study of blood T cell repertoires in COVID-19. Generated by immunoSEQ multiplex PCR, the TCRdb table keeps only in-frame clones and is missing some. The table includes around 290,000 clones, approximately 89% detected once. Trimming pared 7 bases from V and 4 bases from J, leaving 13 bases between. The germline V gene encodes CDR1 MNHEY and CDR2 SMNVEV (reference sequence). The CDR3 is 13 amino acids. This sequence originates from a woman in her fifties or sixties who had recovered from COVID-19. This sequence joins TRBV27 and TRBJ1-1; TRBD1 might be the D (6 bases). Input material: peripheral blood. CDR3: CASIPTGTTEAFF. In nucleotides, the CDR3 is TGTGCCAGCATCCCTACAGGGACCACTGAAGCTTTCTTT.